The 2 T cell receptor beta chains reported below all come from one sample, sequenced in a study of memory CD4+ T cells and cytomegalovirus serostatus. The sort gate was single viable CD3+CD4+CD8-CD45RO+ cells for memory CD4+ T cells. Assay used: immunoSEQ multiplex PCR; TCRdb lists only in-frame clones, some missing. The profile shows about 96,000 clones, 80% of them singletons. Sequences were obtained from memory CD4+ T cells from blood. The receptors derive from an adult in good health and CMV-seropositive.

The J gene is TRBJ2-7, the V gene TRBV30; 7 nucleotides match TRBD2. Germline CDR1 reads GTSNPN; CDR2 reads SVGIG (reference sequence). CDR3 length equals 14 residues. The junction had 7 bases not matched to a gene; V was cut back by 1 base and J by 4 bases. The CDR3 DNA reads TGTGCCTGGAGTGCCGGCGGGAGTAGATACGAGCAGTACTTC. Protein: CAWSAGGSRYEQYF.

The V gene is TRBV30, the J gene TRBJ1-1, with D hard to call. The germline CDR1 and CDR2 sequences are GTSNPN and SVGIG (reference sequence). This CDR3 spans 16 amino acids. Deletions cut 4 bases from V and 1 base from J, with 19 bases between. The CDR3 DNA reads as TGTGCCTGGACTCAAGGGATAGGGCGGCCGAACACTGAAGCTTTCTTT. It yields the protein CAWTQGIGRPNTEAFF.